This TCR beta chain was captured by sequencing in a study of blood T cell repertoires in COVID-19 (dated by TCRdb to the early 2020s). Context from the whole study: Collaborator samples came from the United States, Italy and Spain and covered acute and convalescent phases of COVID-19. The prospective study material was composed of cDNA or gDNA derived from T cells, B-cell-depleted T cells, or PBMCs. The dataset comprised deeply sampled blood TCRbeta repertoires from subjects exposed to, actively infected with, or recovered from COVID-19. The repertoires were released in a freely available public database intended as a resource for research on the immune response to SARS-CoV-2. The samples were drawn from two sources: the first 160 participants of the ongoing ImmuneRACE study, and 950 to 1,500 subjects contributed by 6 global collaborators. Nearly every sample came with metadata listing a de-identified subject ID, COVID-19 status, age in years and sex. Where available, HLA class I and class II types were obtained from metadata supplied by the sample provider rather than from assay-based typing.

To note about this clone: Its specific antigen is unknown. Base qualities were left out, and no much larger clone turns up one base away.

Another Seattle source contributed samples from volunteer blood donors who had recovered from COVID-19. Whole blood was collected in K2EDTA tubes by collaborating institutions according to the institutions' own protocols. For TCRbeta analysis, collaborators shipped samples in one of three forms: frozen whole blood, isolated PBMCs, or DNA extracted from either of those sample types. The CDR3 sequence holds 15 residues, the cysteine and phenylalanine included. The only DNA kept is the CDR3, 45 bases in frame from the first base. CDR1 LGHDT and CDR2 YNNKEL were looked up in the germline V gene (reference sequence). Trimming takes 1 base from V and 3 bases from J, and the germline ends sit 12 bases apart. TCRbeta CDR3 regions were amplified from genomic DNA by means of the immunoSEQ Assay, a bias-controlled multiplex PCR. The authors' pipeline ran thus. The number of nucleated cells in each sample was estimated by amplification of reference gene primers within the assay. Sequence reads were collapsed and filtered to measure the absolute abundance of every unique TCRbeta CDR3 rearrangement. Productive Simpson clonality was computed per sample as the square root of Simpson's diversity index over productive rearrangements. The table comes from immuneACCESS by way of TCRdb, which keeps in-frame sequences with V and J called. Part of the clones is missing from these tables; in studies checked, under half for an unresolved V gene and the rest for unknown reasons. V and J calls and clone size are as listed in that table; D and trimming were resolved from the DNA. This sample lists under 250,000 clones; around 84% were detected once. About 5.1% of the sample lies in the top ten.

Paper-wide results and their limitations: The quantity of clinical and demographic metadata differed by source and by participant and was supplied without curation.

Sequencing input: peripheral blood. The receptor chain draws on TRBV3-1 (or the pseudogene TRBV3-2) and TRBJ1-2, with no reliable assignment of the D segment. This TCR was sampled from a woman aged 60-70 years who had recovered from COVID-19. The sequenced DNA: TGTGCCAGCAGCCAAGGATTGGCGGGGTACTATGGCTACACCTTC. Translation gives CASSQGLAGYYGYTF.